The next 29 T cell receptor beta chains were all read from a single sample in a study of blood T cell repertoires in COVID-19. Some clones are missing from TCRdb's copy, which holds only in-frame ones; the method was immunoSEQ multiplex PCR. Of about 190,000 clones in the sample, about 88% were seen once. The sequencing input was PBMCs or T cells enriched from blood (not recorded which). The receptors shown here come from a woman in her twenties or thirties who had recovered from COVID-19.

The rearrangement links TRBV2 to TRBJ1-5; D may be TRBD1 (6 bases). Germline values: CDR1 SNHLY, CDR2 FYNNEI. V lost 5 bases and J 7 bases, leaving 18 bases between the germline ends. The length of the CDR3 is 15 residues. CDR3 nucleotide sequence: TGTGCCAGCAGTCCCACCCAGGGGACGGGACAGCCCCAGCATTTT. Encoded protein: CASSPTQGTGQPQHF.

This chain uses TRBV7-9 with TRBJ2-5; 8 bases map to TRBD1. This CDR3 contains 15 residues. Germline assignment: CDR1 SEHNR and CDR2 FQNEAQ (reference sequence). J gave up 4 bases and V 4 bases, and 8 bases lay outside the gene matches. Here the CDR3 DNA reads TGTGCCAGCAGCTCCCGCCCCAGGGGGCTAGAGACCCAGTACTTC. This translates into CASSSRPRGLETQYF.

This clone has just one count. The chain has TRBV28 and TRBJ1-5; D perhaps matches TRBD1 (5 bases). Germline CDR1 MDHEN, CDR2 SYDVKM. This CDR3 spans 14 amino acids. V lost 5 bases to trimming and J lost 6 bases, with 14 bases between them. CDR3 region: CASSADRSFQPQHF. DNA for the CDR3: TGTGCCAGCAGTGCTGACAGAAGTTTTCAGCCCCAGCATTTT.

This rearrangement joins TRBV30 to TRBJ2-7, with 11 bases that match TRBD1. In germline, CDR1 is GTSNPN, CDR2 SVGIG (reference sequence). V lost 8 bases to trimming and J lost 3 bases; unmatched junction nucleotides: 9. This CDR3 has 14 amino acids. This CDR3 is CALLTGTGGYEQYF. The CDR3 nucleotides read TGTGCCCTCCTAACGGGGACAGGGGGCTACGAGCAGTACTTC.

This clone came up a few times. CDR3 sequence: CASSTERNTEAFF. The CDR3 coding sequence is TGTGCCAGCAGCACAGAAAGGAACACTGAAGCTTTCTTT. The chain recombines TRBV9 with TRBJ1-1; D is unclear. Per germline, CDR1 SGDLS and CDR2 YYNGEE. Deletions cut 4 bases from V and 1 base from J, with 8 bases between. This CDR3 is built from 13 residues.

This chain links TRBV12-5 with TRBJ1-2, with D maybe TRBD1 (5 bases). Germline CDR1 and CDR2: LGHNT and FRNRAP. This CDR3 is built from 16 residues. V lost 6 bases, J lost 5 bases, and 22 bases lay in between. The CDR3 loop reads CASGQFVGGRGYGYTF. The CDR3 DNA reads as TGTGCTAGTGGCCAGTTTGTTGGGGGGAGAGGGTATGGCTACACCTTC.

The genes are TRBV15 and TRBJ2-1; D is unclear. Germline CDR1 is LNHNV and CDR2 is YYDKDF (reference sequence). CDR3 size: 14 residues. Deletions cut 1 base from V and 9 bases from J, with 13 bases between. CDR3 coding DNA: TGTGCCACCAGCAGAGGGGCCCCGGCGCTTGAGCAGTTCTTC. It yields the protein CATSRGAPALEQFF.

The chain recombines TRBV9 with TRBJ1-1; the match to TRBD1 covers 8 bases. Germline CDR1 is SGDLS and CDR2 is YYNGEE. The CDR3 has 14 residues. The V segment lost 3 bases and the J segment 4 bases; nucleotides outside the gene matches: 5. The CDR3 is CASSETGESTEAFF. In nucleotides, the CDR3 is TGTGCCAGCAGCGAGACAGGGGAGAGCACTGAAGCTTTCTTT.

The chain employs TRBV7-8 and TRBJ2-5, with a weak D call TRBD2 (5 bases). Trimming pared 1 base from V and 2 bases from J, leaving 11 bases between. Germline V gene sequence: CDR1 SGHVS, CDR2 FQNEAQ. This CDR3 is built from 15 residues. This CDR3 reads CASSLGAGGQETQYF. CDR3 DNA sequence: TGTGCCAGCAGCTTAGGGGCGGGCGGACAAGAGACCCAGTACTTC.

The genes are TRBV4-1 and TRBJ1-4, with 7 nucleotides matching TRBD1. This CDR3 is built from 17 residues. J lost 4 bases, V lost 0 bases, and 8 bases had no gene match. Germline V gene sequence: CDR1 MGHRA, CDR2 YSYEKL. The CDR3 DNA is TGCGCCAGCAGCCAAGATTTTTTCGGGACAGTTAATGAAAAACTGTTTTTT. It specifies CASSQDFFGTVNEKLFF.

CDR3 sequence (DNA): TGTGCCAGCAGCTACCTACCACCTGGAAACACCATATATTTT. It codes for CASSYLPPGNTIYF. The chain has TRBV7-2 and TRBJ1-3; D is uncertain. The CDR3 totals 14 residues. V lost 4 bases to trimming and J lost 2 bases, with 9 bases between them. Germline V gene data show CDR1 as SGHTA and CDR2 as FQGNSA.

This clone was seen only once. The gene calls are TRBV30 and TRBJ2-5, with D perhaps matching TRBD2 (6 bases). The V and J ends lost 2 bases and 3 bases respectively, with 13 bases between them. Germline CDR1 GTSNPN, CDR2 SVGIG (reference sequence). The length of the CDR3 is 14 residues. This CDR3 reads CAWSKGRREETQYF. CDR3 coding DNA: TGTGCCTGGAGTAAGGGACGGAGGGAAGAGACCCAGTACTTC.

The chain employs TRBV11-2 and TRBJ1-2; TRBD1 agrees at 7 bases. Germline CDR1 is SGHAT and CDR2 is FQNNGV. The length of the CDR3 is 15 residues. The junction had 11 bases not matched to a gene; V was cut back by 3 bases and J by 7 bases. The CDR3 DNA reads TGTGCCAGCAGCTTCTCGTCAGACAGGGTTCTTGGCTACACCTTC. As protein: CASSFSSDRVLGYTF.

This chain uses TRBV12-5 with TRBJ2-1; TRBD1 agrees at 7 bases. After removal of 7 bases from V and 4 bases from J, the junction contained 10 bases not matched to a gene. The CDR3 is made up of 15 amino acids. CDR1 LGHNT and CDR2 FRNRAP come from the germline V gene. The CDR3: CASVSRGLGYNEQFF. The CDR3 bases are TGTGCTAGTGTCTCGAGGGGGCTCGGGTACAATGAGCAGTTCTTC.

This chain links TRBV5-4 with TRBJ2-3, with 9 positions matching TRBD1. V shed 6 bases, J shed 1 base, and the junction held 9 bases outside the gene matches. This CDR3 is 16 amino acids long. Germline V gene lookup returns CDR1 SGHNT and CDR2 YYREEE (reference sequence). Here the CDR3 DNA reads TGTGCCAGCACCCCTCTACGGGACAGGGGCACAGATACGCAGTATTTT. This sequence encodes CASTPLRDRGTDTQYF.

The chain recombines TRBV29-1 with TRBJ1-2, with D unresolved. This CDR3 has 13 amino acids. In germline, CDR1 is SQVTM, CDR2 ANQGSEA. Trimming took 3 bases from V and 2 from J, leaving 10 bases between them. The CDR3 DNA reads TGCAGCGTTGACAGGCAGGCCAACTATGGCTACACCTTC. It codes for CSVDRQANYGYTF.

This clone occurred many times. The V call is TRBV18, the J call TRBJ2-1; 9 bases fit TRBD2. Germline CDR1 reads KGHSH; CDR2 reads LQKENI. CDR3 length: 17 amino acids. The J segment lost 8 bases and the V segment lost 2 bases, leaving 13 bases of the junction unmatched. CDR3 coding DNA: TGTGCCAGCTCACCATTGCCTGGTAGCGGGAGTATTTATGAGCAGTTCTTC. This gives the protein CASSPLPGSGSIYEQFF. Supplemented by reference TRBV18 and TRBJ2-1, the full variable domain reads NAGVMQNPRHLVRRRGQEARLRCSPMKGHSHVYWYRQLPEEGLKFMVYLQKENIIDESGMPKERFSAEFPKEGPSILRIQQVVRGDSAAYFCASSPLPGSGSIYEQFFGPGTRLTVL.

This chain links TRBV7-3 with TRBJ2-1, with 10 bases that match TRBD1. The CDR3 is 16 residues long. From germline, CDR1 is SGHTA and CDR2 FQGTGA. Trimming cost V 4 bases and J 4 bases; bases outside gene matches: 7. CDR3 in DNA: TGTGCCAGCAGCTCCATTGGGGACAGGGGTTACAATGAGCAGTTCTTC. This gives the protein CASSSIGDRGYNEQFF.

This chain joins TRBV14 and TRBJ1-2, with D perhaps matching TRBD1 (5 bases). Trimming pared 3 bases from V and 2 bases from J, leaving 7 bases between. Germline assignment: CDR1 SGHDN and CDR2 FVKESK. The CDR3 has 13 amino acids. For the CDR3, the DNA is TGTGCCAGCAGCCAGGCAGGGAACTATGGCTACACCTTC. It yields the protein CASSQAGNYGYTF. Full variable domain (remainder filled in from reference TRBV14 and TRBJ1-2): EAGVTQFPSHSVIEKGQTVTLRCDPISGHDNLYWYRRVMGKEIKFLLHFVKESKQDESGMPNNRFLAERTGGTYSTLKVQPAELEDSGVYFCASSQAGNYGYTFGSGTRLTVV.

The chain employs TRBV30 and TRBJ2-2; possibly TRBD2 for D (6 bases). The CDR3 length is 13 residues. Germline V lookup: CDR1 GTSNPN, CDR2 SVGIG (reference sequence). V dropped 1 base and J dropped 4 bases, with 7 bases sitting between them. The CDR3 is CAWSDSGTGELFF. CDR3 coding DNA: TGTGCCTGGAGTGATAGCGGCACCGGGGAGCTGTTTTTT.

V is TRBV10-3 and J is TRBJ1-2; 12 nucleotides agree with TRBD1. Trimming removed 6 bases from V and 7 bases from J; junction bases left unmatched: 9. Germline-derived CDR1 and CDR2 are ENHRY and SYGVKD. The CDR3 has 15 residues. As DNA, the CDR3 is TGTGCCATCAGCGTGGGGGACAGGGGGCCTTTTGGCTACACCTTC. Translation gives CAISVGDRGPFGYTF.

This chain connects TRBV15 to TRBJ1-3; 11 positions match TRBD1. The V segment lost 3 bases and the J segment 2 bases; nucleotides outside the gene matches: 0. Germline CDR1 reads LNHNV; CDR2 reads YYDKDF (reference sequence). This CDR3 contains 15 residues. The CDR3 loop is CATSRDRGPGNTIYF. The CDR3 DNA reads TGTGCCACCAGCAGGGACAGGGGGCCTGGAAACACCATATATTTT.

The genes are TRBV19 and TRBJ1-1; possibly TRBD1 for D (5 bases). Trimming removed 0 bases at V and 9 bases at J, with 14 bases between. Germline V gene lookup returns CDR1 LNHDA and CDR2 SQIVND (reference sequence). This CDR3 spans 14 amino acids. The CDR3 DNA reads TGTGCCAGTAGTATAGACGAACAACAGGAGAAAGCTTTCTTT. Encoded protein: CASSIDEQQEKAFF.

The chain joins TRBV28 to TRBJ2-5; TRBD2 agrees at 10 bases. There are 15 residues in the CDR3. Germline V gene lookup returns CDR1 MDHEN and CDR2 SYDVKM. With 5 bases clipped from V and 9 bases from J, the junction kept 12 bases outside the gene matches. CDR3 nucleotides: TGTGCCAGCAGTGAAGCCGGGACTAGCGTCAGGTCCCAGTACTTC. This translates into CASSEAGTSVRSQYF.

V usage is TRBV6-5 and J usage is TRBJ1-5, with D unclear. V lost 0 bases to trimming and J lost 5 bases, with 11 bases between them. Germline CDR1 MNHEY, CDR2 SVGAGI. The CDR3 is 15 amino acids. This CDR3 reads CASSYSSEIDQPQHF. DNA of the CDR3: TGTGCCAGCAGTTACTCTTCAGAAATCGATCAGCCCCAGCATTTT.

The chain joins TRBV19 to TRBJ2-1; 8 nucleotides align to TRBD2. With V trimmed by 3 bases and J by 6 bases, 19 bases remained unmatched. Germline CDR1 LNHDA, CDR2 SQIVND (reference sequence). This CDR3 contains 19 residues. In DNA, the CDR3 is TGTGCCAGTAGTATGGGGCTTTGGCGGGGGGCCTCAACTCTCAATGAGCAGTTCTTC. It specifies CASSMGLWRGASTLNEQFF.

This clone appeared a single time. The chain couples TRBV28 to TRBJ2-3, with 8 bases lining up with TRBD2. Germline values: CDR1 MDHEN, CDR2 SYDVKM. The CDR3 sequence is 16 residues long. The V gene end was trimmed by 1 base and the J gene end by 3 bases; junction bases not matched to a gene: 6. The CDR3 protein is CASSLSAGVSTDTQYF. The CDR3, as DNA: TGTGCCAGCAGTTTATCAGCGGGAGTTAGTACAGATACGCAGTATTTT.

A word on this clone: One end of the junction is discordant with germline, which a read error may explain. The rearrangement joins TRBV6-5 to TRBJ1-4; 9 bases agree with TRBD1. The CDR3 runs 15 residues. CDR1 is MNHEY and CDR2 is SVGAGI in the germline V gene. The CDR3 sequence is CASRGGQGFNEKLFF. The CDR3 DNA is TGTGCCAGCAGGGGGGGACAGGGCTTTAATGAGAAACTGTTTTTT.

For this clone: In the same sample, other DNA sequences code for this CDR3. The chain combines TRBV9 with TRBJ1-2; 8 bases map to TRBD1. This CDR3 is 14 amino acids long. Germline V gene data show CDR1 as SGDLS and CDR2 as YYNGEE. V dropped 0 bases and J dropped 6; count of bases not matched to a gene: 4. CDR3 coding DNA: TGTGCCAGCAGCGTAGTCGGACAGGGAGATGGCTACACCTTC. It translates to CASSVVGQGDGYTF.